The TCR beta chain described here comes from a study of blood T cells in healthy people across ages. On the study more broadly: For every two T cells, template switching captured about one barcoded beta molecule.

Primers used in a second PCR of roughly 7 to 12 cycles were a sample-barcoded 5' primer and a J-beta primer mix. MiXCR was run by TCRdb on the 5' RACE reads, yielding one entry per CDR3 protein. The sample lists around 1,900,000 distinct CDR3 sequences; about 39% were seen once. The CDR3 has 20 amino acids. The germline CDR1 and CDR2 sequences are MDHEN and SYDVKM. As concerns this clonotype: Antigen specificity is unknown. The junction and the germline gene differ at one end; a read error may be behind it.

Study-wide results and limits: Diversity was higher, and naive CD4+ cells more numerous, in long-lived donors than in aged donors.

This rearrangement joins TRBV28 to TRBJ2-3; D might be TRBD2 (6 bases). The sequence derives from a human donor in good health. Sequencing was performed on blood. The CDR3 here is CAGSLGGVYRLKRSTDTQYF. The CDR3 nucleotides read TGTGCCGGCAGTTTAGGAGGGGTTTATCGACTGAAGAGGTCCACAGATACGCAGTATTTT.